This T cell receptor beta chain is drawn from a study of neoadjuvant anti-PD-1 for oral cavity cancer. The germline V gene has CDR1 MNHEY and CDR2 SVGAGI. The CDR3 spans 15 residues. With V trimmed by 8 bases and J by 7 bases, 14 bases remained unmatched. Produced via immunoSEQ multiplex PCR; TCRdb's table is partial and in-frame only. The data contain 17,000 or so clones, approximately 70% of them singletons. The rearrangement joins TRBV6-5 to TRBJ2-1; 7 positions agree with TRBD1. The receptor's source is a person between 40 and 85 years old with oral cavity squamous cell carcinoma. Source: PBMCs, taken before nivolumab (anti-PD-1) treatment. Here the CDR3 DNA reads TGTGCCAGCGGAGAGCAAGGGGGCGCAAGGAATGAGCAGTTCTTC. Translation: CASGEQGGARNEQFF.